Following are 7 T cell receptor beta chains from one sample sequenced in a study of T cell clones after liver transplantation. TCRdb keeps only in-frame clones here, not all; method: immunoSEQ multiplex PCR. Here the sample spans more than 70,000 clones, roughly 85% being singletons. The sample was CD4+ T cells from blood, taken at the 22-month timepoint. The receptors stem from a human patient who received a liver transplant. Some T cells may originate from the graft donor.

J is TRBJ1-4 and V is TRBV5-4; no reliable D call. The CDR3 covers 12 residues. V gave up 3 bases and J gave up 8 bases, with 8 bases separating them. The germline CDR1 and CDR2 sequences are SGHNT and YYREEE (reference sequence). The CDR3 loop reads CASSSTREKLFF. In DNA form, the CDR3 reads TGTGCCAGCAGCTCGACCCGGGAAAAACTGTTTTTT.

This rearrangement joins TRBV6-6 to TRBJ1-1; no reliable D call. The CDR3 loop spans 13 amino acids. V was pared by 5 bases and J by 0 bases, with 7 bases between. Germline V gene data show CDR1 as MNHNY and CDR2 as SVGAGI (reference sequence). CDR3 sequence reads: CASSQLMNTEAFF. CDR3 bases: TGTGCCAGCAGTCAACTAATGAACACTGAAGCTTTCTTT.

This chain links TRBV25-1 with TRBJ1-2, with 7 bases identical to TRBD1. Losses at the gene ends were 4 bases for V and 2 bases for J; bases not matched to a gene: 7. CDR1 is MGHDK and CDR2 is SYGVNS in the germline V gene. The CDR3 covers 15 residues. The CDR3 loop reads CASSAHRGKNYGYTF. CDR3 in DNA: TGTGCCAGCAGTGCCCACAGGGGCAAGAACTATGGCTACACCTTC.

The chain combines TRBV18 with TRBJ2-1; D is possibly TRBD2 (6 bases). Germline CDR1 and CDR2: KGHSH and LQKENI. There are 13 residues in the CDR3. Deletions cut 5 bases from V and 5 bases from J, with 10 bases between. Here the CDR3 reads CASSTGSDNEQFF. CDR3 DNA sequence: TGTGCCAGCTCAACCGGGAGCGACAATGAGCAGTTCTTC.

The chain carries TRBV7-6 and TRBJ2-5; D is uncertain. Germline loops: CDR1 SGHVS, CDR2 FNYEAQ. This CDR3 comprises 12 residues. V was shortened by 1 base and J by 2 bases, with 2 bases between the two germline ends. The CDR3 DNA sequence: TGTGCCAGCAGCTTAGAGCAAGAGACCCAGTACTTC. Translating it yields CASSLEQETQYF.

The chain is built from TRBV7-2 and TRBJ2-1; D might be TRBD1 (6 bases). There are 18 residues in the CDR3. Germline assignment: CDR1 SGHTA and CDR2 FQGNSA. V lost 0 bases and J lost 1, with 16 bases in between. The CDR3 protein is CASSLARVVRGSYNEQFF. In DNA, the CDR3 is TGTGCCAGCAGCTTAGCGCGGGTCGTCAGGGGTTCCTACAATGAGCAGTTCTTC.

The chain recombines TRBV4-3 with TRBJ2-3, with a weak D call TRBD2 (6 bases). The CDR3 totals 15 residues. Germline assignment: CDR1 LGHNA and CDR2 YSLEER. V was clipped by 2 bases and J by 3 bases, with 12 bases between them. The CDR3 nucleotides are TGCGCCAGCAGCCAAAGTCCGGGGGAGACAGATACGCAGTATTTT. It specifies CASSQSPGETDTQYF.